These T cell receptor beta chains were read from a single sample in a study of blood T cell repertoires in COVID-19. The data were produced by immunoSEQ multiplex PCR, yet TCRdb's version contains in-frame clones alone and is incomplete. This table has approximately 150,000 clones, roughly 88% appearing once. Input material: PBMCs or T cells enriched from blood (not recorded which). These receptors all stem from a man aged 65 to 79 who had been exposed to COVID-19. Both conserved end residues are part of each CDR3. The D gene is left open where the match is weak.

>.|TRBJ1-2|TRBV18
CASSPGRTGGYTF
>.|TRBJ2-7|TRBV24-1
CATSDGHLYEQYF
>.|TRBJ2-3|TRBV5-8
CASSFLGAGTSTDTQYF
>.|TRBJ1-5|TRBV7-9
CASSLGRVQGSNQPQHF
>TRBD2|TRBJ2-1|TRBV3-1/TRBV3-2
CASRGGLAGDEQFF
>.|TRBJ1-2|TRBV28
CASSSDGGGYGYTF
>TRBD1|TRBJ2-2|TRBV7-2
CASSLVFWDRGPGELFF
>TRBD1|TRBJ1-5|TRBV28
CASSLAGTGSSNQPQHF
>TRBD1|TRBJ1-2|TRBV7-9
CASSGQGNYGYTF
>.|TRBJ1-2|TRBV7-6
CASSSESSTGIRGANYGYTF
>TRBD1|TRBJ2-2|TRBV7-6
CASSVTGGSTGELFF
>.|TRBJ1-1|TRBV6-5
CASSYSSGDTEAFF
>.|TRBJ1-1|TRBV5-1
CASTKLGGNTEAFF
>.|TRBJ1-1|TRBV19
CASREGNTEAFF
>TRBD1|TRBJ1-1|TRBV19
CASSPNHDRATEAFF
>TRBD2|TRBJ2-5|TRBV18
CASSPAFGTSGEQTQYF
>.|TRBJ1-1|TRBV7-2
CASSLQGNTEAFF
>.|TRBJ2-1|TRBV20-1
CSASFTWGREQFF
>.|TRBJ1-2|TRBV6-5
CASSYRQFEDYTF
>.|TRBJ1-1|TRBV28
CASMGGTEADTEAFF
>.|TRBJ2-1|TRBV20-1
CSASPLPASGEQFF
>.|TRBJ1-1|TRBV27
CASSAREGSTEAFF
>.|TRBJ2-7|TRBV6-1
CASSEAGLQASYEQYF
>TRBD1|TRBJ1-2|TRBV6-5
CASSYGLTGGTDGYTF
>.|TRBJ2-5|TRBV9
CASTKGPQGGETQYF
>TRBD1|TRBJ1-1|TRBV10-2
CASSDLRQGEAFF
>.|TRBJ1-2|TRBV4-1
CASSPPFRGRASYGYTF
>TRBD1|TRBJ1-1|TRBV7-2
CASSYSGTGLKRNTEAFF
>.|TRBJ1-2|TRBV5-6
CASSLTTDGYTF
>TRBD1|TRBJ1-2|TRBV27
CASSLQGSANYGYTF
>.|TRBJ1-3|TRBV4-1
CASSRPGGDTIYF
>.|TRBJ2-7|TRBV7-2
CASSLERVTYEQYF
>.|TRBJ1-2|TRBV19
CASSRGGRVYGYTF
>TRBD1|TRBJ2-1|TRBV19
CASETGNEQFF
>TRBD1|TRBJ1-5|TRBV2
CASRGTVNQPQHF
>TRBD1|TRBJ1-2|TRBV5-1
CASSLGQGNYGYTF
>TRBD2|TRBJ2-1|TRBV11-2
CASSPNRLAVSSYNEQFF
>.|TRBJ1-1|TRBV5-4
CASSLGGQMNTEAFF
>TRBD2|TRBJ2-5|TRBV11-3
CASSFGSGMGETQYF
>.|TRBJ2-7|TRBV18
CASSPPQWQFSYEQYF
>.|TRBJ1-6|TRBV28
CASSPLGVRNSPLHF
>.|TRBJ2-5|TRBV12-5
CASGQGVDETQYF
>TRBD1|TRBJ1-1|TRBV4-1
CASSQPGTGMNTEAFF
>.|TRBJ2-2|TRBV11-2
CASSLDRVTGELFF
>TRBD2|TRBJ2-1|TRBV5-1
CASSLAGWAREENNEQFF
>TRBD2|TRBJ2-2|TRBV6-6
CASSSRLAGGSILRTGELFF
>TRBD2|TRBJ2-5|TRBV6-2/TRBV6-3
CASSYIGLAGDGETQYF
>TRBD1|TRBJ2-5|TRBV24-1
CATSPRDRGSGETQYF
>.|TRBJ2-7|TRBV2
CASSGTGYEQYF
>TRBD1|TRBJ1-5|TRBV11-2
CASSKDRASNQPQHF
>.|TRBJ1-5|TRBV27
CASGDNNQPQHF
>TRBD1|TRBJ1-2|TRBV2
CASSGQGLYGYTF
>.|TRBJ1-1|TRBV6-6
CASSLGQIAEAFF
>.|TRBJ2-1|TRBV5-6
CASSLPGAYNEQFF
>TRBD2|TRBJ2-7|TRBV7-2
CASSPGLAGVYEQYF
>.|TRBJ1-1|TRBV9
CASSVVPVGDTEAFF
>.|TRBJ1-2|TRBV6-5
CASSRQGEGYTF
>.|TRBJ1-5|TRBV4-1
CASSQLRSDQPQHF